One sample yielded the 6 T cell receptor beta chains listed below, sequenced in a study of T cells in Graves' hyperthyroidism and ophthalmopathy. Amplified TCR beta CDR3 regions derived from RNA transcripts. HTBI primers were used for first-round RT-PCR of the TCR CDR3. TCRdb fed the multiplex PCR reads into MiXCR, producing one record per CDR3 protein. The table lists about 520,000 distinct CDR3 sequences, approximately 24% of them singletons. The specimen was blood. These receptors all come from a woman younger than 45 with Graves' ophthalmopathy.

This clonotype was seen ten or more times. J is TRBJ1-2 and V is TRBV6-2 or TRBV6-3, with D perhaps matching TRBD1 (6 bases). CDR1 is MNHEY and CDR2 is SVGEGT in the germline V gene. The CDR3 consists of 12 residues. Trimming removed 8 bases at V and 7 bases at J, with 14 bases between. The CDR3 spells CASPDSLRGYTF. The CDR3 region has the DNA TGTGCCAGCCCGGACAGTTTGCGTGGCTACACCTTC.

Many counts were recorded for this clonotype. Germline is not matched at one junction end, which may reflect a read error. The chain recombines TRBV20-1 with TRBJ1-5; D remains unclear. Germline lookup yields CDR1 DFQATT and CDR2 SNEGSKA (reference sequence). The CDR3 is made up of 12 amino acids. The CDR3 sequence is CGAQISNQPQHF. Written as DNA, the CDR3 is TGCGGTGCGCAAATTAGCAATCAGCCCCAGCATTTT.

This clonotype was detected many times. V is TRBV20-1 and J is TRBJ1-6, with a weak D call TRBD1 (5 bases). The CDR3 has 15 residues. Germline CDR1 is DFQATT and CDR2 is SNEGSKA (reference sequence). V lost 5 bases, J lost 8 bases, and 19 bases lay in between. The DNA of the CDR3 is TGCAGTGCTGCCAGCCAGGGTAACGAGTATTCACCCCTCCACTTT. As protein: CSAASQGNEYSPLHF.

DNA of the CDR3: TGTGCCAGCAGCTTAGGGAACAGGGTACCGTACGAGCAGTACTTC. It is translated as CASSLGNRVPYEQYF. This chain links TRBV13 with TRBJ2-7, with D possibly being TRBD1 (6 bases). Germline V gives CDR1 PRHDT, CDR2 FYEKMQ (reference sequence). V lost 0 bases and J lost 4, with 13 bases in between. The CDR3 covers 15 residues.

Only a few counts were recorded for this clonotype. This chain connects TRBV2 to TRBJ2-7; D possibly matches TRBD1 or TRBD2 (6 bases each). The CDR3 contains 12 residues. V dropped 11 bases and J dropped 5 bases, with 16 bases sitting between them. Per the germline V gene, CDR1 is SNHLY and CDR2 is FYNNEI. CDR3 in amino acids: CAGGQFQDEQYF. The CDR3 DNA reads TGTGCCGGGGGGCAGTTCCAGGACGAGCAGTACTTC.

This clonotype was picked up many times. The chain employs TRBV19 and TRBJ1-3; TRBD1 matches at 9 bases. Germline CDR1 and CDR2: LNHDA and SQIVND (reference sequence). The CDR3 contains 15 residues. Germline trimming cut 6 bases from V and 4 bases from J; bases unmatched to any gene: 7. CDR3 in DNA: TGTGCCAGTAGCCGAACAGGGGGCGCCGGAAACACCATATATTTT. Its translation is CASSRTGGAGNTIYF.